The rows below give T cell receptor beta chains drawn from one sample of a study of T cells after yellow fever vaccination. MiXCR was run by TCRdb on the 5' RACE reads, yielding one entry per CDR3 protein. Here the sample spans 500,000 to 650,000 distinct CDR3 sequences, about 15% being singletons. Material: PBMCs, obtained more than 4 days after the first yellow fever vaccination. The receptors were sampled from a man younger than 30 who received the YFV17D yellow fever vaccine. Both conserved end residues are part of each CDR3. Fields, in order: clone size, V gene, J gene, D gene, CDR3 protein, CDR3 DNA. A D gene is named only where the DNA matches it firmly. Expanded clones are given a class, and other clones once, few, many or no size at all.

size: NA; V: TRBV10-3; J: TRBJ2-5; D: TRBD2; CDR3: CATTTSGGAGETQYF; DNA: TGTGCCACCACGACTAGCGGGGGGGCAGGGGAGACCCAGTACTTC
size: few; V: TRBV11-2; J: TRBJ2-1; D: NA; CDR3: CASSLLDTRSYNEQFF; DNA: TGTGCCAGCAGCTTACTGGACACCCGCTCCTACAATGAGCAGTTCTTC
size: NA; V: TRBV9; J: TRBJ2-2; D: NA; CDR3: CASSVGGAGELFF; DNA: TGTGCCAGCAGCGTAGGAGGCGCCGGGGAGCTGTTTTTT
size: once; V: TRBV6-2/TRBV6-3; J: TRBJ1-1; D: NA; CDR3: CASIPTPGHTEAFF; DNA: TGTGCCAGCATCCCAACCCCGGGGCACACTGAAGCTTTCTTT
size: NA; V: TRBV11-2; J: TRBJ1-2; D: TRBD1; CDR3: CASSNTRDRGNRLYGYTF; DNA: TGTGCCAGCAGCAATACACGGGACAGGGGAAATCGACTCTATGGCTACACCTTC
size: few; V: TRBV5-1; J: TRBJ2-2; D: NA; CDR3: CASRLRRTNTGELFF; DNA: TGCGCCAGCAGGTTAAGACGGACGAACACCGGGGAGCTGTTTTTT
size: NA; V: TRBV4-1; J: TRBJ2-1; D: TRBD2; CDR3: CASSHPRDSGNHNEQFF; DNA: TGCGCCAGCAGCCACCCCCGGGATAGCGGGAATCACAATGAGCAGTTCTTC
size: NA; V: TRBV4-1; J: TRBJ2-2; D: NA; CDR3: CASSHSKDVSTGELFF; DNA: TGCGCCAGCAGTCATTCTAAGGACGTTAGCACCGGGGAGCTGTTTTTT
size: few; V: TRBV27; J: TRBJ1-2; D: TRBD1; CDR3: CASRPGPGQGYGGYTF; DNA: TGTGCCAGCAGGCCAGGCCCGGGACAGGGATACGGTGGCTACACCTTC
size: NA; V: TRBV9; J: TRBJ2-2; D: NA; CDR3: CASIVAGSNTGELFF; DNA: TGTGCCAGCATCGTAGCTGGATCGAACACCGGGGAGCTGTTTTTT
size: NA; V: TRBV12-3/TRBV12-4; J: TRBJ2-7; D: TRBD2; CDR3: CASSWRGGRRYEQYF; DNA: TGTGCCAGCAGTTGGCGGGGGGGGAGACGCTACGAGCAGTACTTC
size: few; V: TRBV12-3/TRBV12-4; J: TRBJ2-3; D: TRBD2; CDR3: CASSPSAGVVDTQYF; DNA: TGTGCCAGCAGCCCCTCAGCGGGGGTAGTAGATACGCAGTATTTT
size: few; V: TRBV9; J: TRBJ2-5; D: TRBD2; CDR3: CASSVTGLGRGETQYF; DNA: TGTGCCAGCAGCGTAACAGGCCTAGGGAGGGGAGAGACCCAGTACTTC
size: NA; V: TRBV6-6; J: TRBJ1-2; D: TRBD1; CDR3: CASRDDRGGGYTF; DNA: TGTGCCAGCAGAGACGACAGGGGCGGTGGCTACACCTTC
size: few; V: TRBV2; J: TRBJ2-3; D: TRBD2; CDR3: CASSDRGGLNTQYF; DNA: TGTGCCAGCAGTGACCGGGGGGGCCTAAATACGCAGTATTTT
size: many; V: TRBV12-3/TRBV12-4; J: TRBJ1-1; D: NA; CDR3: CASSSPGGFEAFF; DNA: TGTGCCAGCAGTTCCCCGGGCGGATTTGAAGCTTTCTTT
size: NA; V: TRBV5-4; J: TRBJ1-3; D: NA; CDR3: CASSLTGIETLGPGNTIYF; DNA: TGTGCCAGCAGCTTGACCGGGATAGAAACCCTAGGCCCTGGAAACACCATATATTTT
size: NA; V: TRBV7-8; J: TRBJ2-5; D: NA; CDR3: CASSSGVPSLKETQYF; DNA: TGTGCCAGCAGCTCAGGGGTACCCAGCCTCAAAGAGACCCAGTACTTC
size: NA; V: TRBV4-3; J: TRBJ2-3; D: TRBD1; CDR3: CASSQDIRGKTDTQYF; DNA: TGCGCCAGCAGCCAAGATATCAGGGGGAAGACAGATACGCAGTATTTT
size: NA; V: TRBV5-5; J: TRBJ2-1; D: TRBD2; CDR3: CASSFDPGLDLGQQFF; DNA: TGTGCCAGCAGCTTTGATCCGGGACTAGACCTGGGTCAGCAGTTCTTC
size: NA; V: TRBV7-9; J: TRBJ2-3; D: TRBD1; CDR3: CASSPRDRGLTDTQYF; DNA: TGTGCCAGCAGCCCCCGGGACAGGGGGCTTACAGATACGCAGTATTTT
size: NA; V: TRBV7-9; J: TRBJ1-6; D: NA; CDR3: CASSLKGGGYNSPLHF; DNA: TGTGCCAGCAGCTTAAAAGGCGGCGGATATAATTCACCCCTCCACTTT
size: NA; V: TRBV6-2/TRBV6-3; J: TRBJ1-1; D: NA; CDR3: CASSPPDPLLEAFF; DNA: TGTGCCAGCAGCCCGCCAGACCCGCTGTTGGAAGCTTTCTTT
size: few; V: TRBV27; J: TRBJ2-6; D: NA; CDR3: CASSLRGALGANVLTF; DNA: TGTGCCAGCAGTTTAAGGGGGGCGCTCGGGGCCAACGTCCTGACTTTC
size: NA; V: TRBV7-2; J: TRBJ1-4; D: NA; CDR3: CASSRSAGSNEKLFF; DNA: TGTGCCAGCAGCCGGTCGGCAGGCTCGAATGAAAAACTGTTTTTT
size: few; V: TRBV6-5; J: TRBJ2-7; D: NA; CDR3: CASSFREWGYEQYF; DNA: TGTGCCAGCAGTTTCCGGGAGTGGGGGTACGAGCAGTACTTC
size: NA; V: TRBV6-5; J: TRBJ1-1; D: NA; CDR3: CASSLGFRTEAFF; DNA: TGTGCCAGCAGTTTAGGGTTCAGAACTGAAGCTTTCTTT
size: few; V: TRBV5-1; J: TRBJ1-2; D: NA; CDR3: CASSLNGYYGYTF; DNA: TGCGCCAGCAGCTTGAACGGTTACTATGGCTACACCTTC
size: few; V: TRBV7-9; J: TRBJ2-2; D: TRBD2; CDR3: CASSFAGGVTGELFF; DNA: TGTGCCAGCAGCTTTGCGGGGGGAGTCACCGGGGAGCTGTTTTTT
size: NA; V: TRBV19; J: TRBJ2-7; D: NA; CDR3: CASSLSGPRTYEQYF; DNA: TGTGCCAGTAGTCTCTCCGGACCCAGAACCTACGAGCAGTACTTC
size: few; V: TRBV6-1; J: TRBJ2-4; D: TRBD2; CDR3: CASRAGGIAKNIQYF; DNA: TGTGCCAGCAGAGCGGGGGGGATAGCCAAAAACATTCAGTACTTC
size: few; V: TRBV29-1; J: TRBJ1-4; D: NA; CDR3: CSVARPTDEKLFF; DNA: TGCAGCGTTGCCCGACCTACCGATGAAAAACTGTTTTTT
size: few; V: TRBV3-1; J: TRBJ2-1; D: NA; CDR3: CASSQEGATRQFF; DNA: TGTGCCAGCAGCCAAGAGGGGGCGACTCGGCAGTTCTTC
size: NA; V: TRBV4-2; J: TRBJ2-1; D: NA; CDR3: CASSHDGGGPEQFF; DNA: TGTGCCAGCAGCCATGATGGTGGGGGACCTGAGCAGTTCTTC
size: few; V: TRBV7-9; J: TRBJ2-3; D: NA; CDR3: CASSLGVANTDTQYF; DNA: TGTGCCAGCAGCTTAGGAGTGGCTAACACAGATACGCAGTATTTT
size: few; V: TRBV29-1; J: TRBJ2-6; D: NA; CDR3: CSVGGGGTNVLTF; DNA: TGCAGCGTTGGCGGCGGAGGAACCAACGTCCTGACTTTC
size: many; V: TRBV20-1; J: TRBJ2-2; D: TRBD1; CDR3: CSAPWTGEINGELFF; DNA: TGCAGTGCTCCTTGGACAGGGGAAATTAACGGGGAGCTGTTTTTT
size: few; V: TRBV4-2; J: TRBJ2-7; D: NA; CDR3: CASSQPTWGPSSYEQYF; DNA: TGTGCCAGCAGCCAACCCACGTGGGGGCCGAGCTCCTACGAGCAGTACTTC
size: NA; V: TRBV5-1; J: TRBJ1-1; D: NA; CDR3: CASSLAPKGPEAFF; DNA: TGCGCCAGCAGCTTAGCACCAAAAGGGCCTGAAGCTTTCTTT
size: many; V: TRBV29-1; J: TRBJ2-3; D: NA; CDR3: CSVVWSSADTQYF; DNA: TGCAGCGTTGTTTGGAGTTCGGCAGATACGCAGTATTTT
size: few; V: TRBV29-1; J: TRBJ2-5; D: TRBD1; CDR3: CSVEGSTGISETQYF; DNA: TGCAGCGTTGAAGGTTCGACAGGGATTTCAGAGACCCAGTACTTC
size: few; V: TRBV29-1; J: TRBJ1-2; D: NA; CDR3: CSVEQDYGYTF; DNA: TGCAGCGTTGAACAGGATTATGGCTACACCTTC
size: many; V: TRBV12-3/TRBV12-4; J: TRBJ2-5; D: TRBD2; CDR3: CASGRLAGAQETQYF; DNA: TGTGCCAGCGGGCGGCTAGCGGGGGCCCAAGAGACCCAGTACTTC
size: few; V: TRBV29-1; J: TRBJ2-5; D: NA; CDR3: CSVAQNLPGTSETQYF; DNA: TGCAGCGTTGCGCAGAACCTCCCGGGGACGTCGGAGACCCAGTACTTC
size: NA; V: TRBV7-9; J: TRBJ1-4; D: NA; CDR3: CASRGDGTNEKLFF; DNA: TGTGCCAGCAGGGGGGACGGAACTAATGAAAAACTGTTTTTT
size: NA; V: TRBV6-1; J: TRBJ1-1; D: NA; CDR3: CASSETWGYTEAFF; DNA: TGTGCCAGCAGTGAGACTTGGGGTTACACTGAAGCTTTCTTT
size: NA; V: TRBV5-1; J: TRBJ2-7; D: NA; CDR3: CASSLIRAVTRDEQYF; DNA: TGCGCCAGCAGCTTAATCCGGGCCGTGACGAGGGACGAGCAGTACTTC
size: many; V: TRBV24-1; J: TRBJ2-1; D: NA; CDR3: CATSDRGREQFF; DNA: TGTGCCACCAGTGACCGGGGCCGCGAGCAGTTCTTC
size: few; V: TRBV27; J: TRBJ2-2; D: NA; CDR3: CASSLSNGGELFF; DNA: TGTGCCAGCAGTTTATCAAACGGCGGGGAGCTGTTTTTT
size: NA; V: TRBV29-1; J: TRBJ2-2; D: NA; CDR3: CSVEPAGTGELFF; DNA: TGCAGCGTTGAACCGGCGGGGACCGGGGAGCTGTTTTTT
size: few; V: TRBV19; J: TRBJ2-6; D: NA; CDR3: CASSIVPRLSGANVLTF; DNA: TGTGCCAGTAGTATAGTGCCTAGACTATCTGGGGCCAACGTCCTGACTTTC